A single sample is the source of the 7 T cell receptor beta chains below, sequenced in a study of T cell clones after liver transplantation. Profiled with immunoSEQ multiplex PCR; TCRdb holds only in-frame clones, not every one. The table records over 25,000 clones, about 94% of them present only once. The sequenced sample was CD8+ T cells from blood, obtained 12 months after liver transplant. These receptors originate from a human patient who received a liver transplant. Some T cells could come from the graft donor.

Here the CDR3 reads CASTGDSNQPQHF. The CDR3 bases are TGCGCCAGCACGGGGGATAGCAATCAGCCCCAGCATTTT. The J gene is TRBJ1-5, the V gene TRBV23-1; TRBD1 is a possible D gene (5 bases). TRBV23-1 is marked as an open reading frame, function uncertain. V lost 7 bases and J 0 bases, leaving 7 bases between the germline ends. This CDR3 is 13 amino acids long.

The V and J genes are TRBV29-1 and TRBJ1-3; possible D gene TRBD1, 5 bases. Germline V gives CDR1 SQVTM, CDR2 ANQGSEA. The CDR3 totals 14 residues. Trimming pared 7 bases from V and 3 bases from J, leaving 16 bases between. The CDR3 here is CSATTETDGNTIYF. In nucleotides, the CDR3 is TGCAGCGCGACGACAGAGACCGATGGAAACACCATATATTTT.

J is TRBJ1-2 and V is TRBV9, with D perhaps TRBD1 (5 bases). The V gene's germline CDR1 is SGDLS and CDR2 YYNGEE. This CDR3 has 15 amino acids. V lost 0 bases and J lost 4, with 13 bases in between. This chain's CDR3 is CASSVVAGGSYGYTF. The CDR3, as DNA: TGTGCCAGCAGCGTAGTGGCGGGGGGTAGCTATGGCTACACCTTC.

This chain connects TRBV19 to TRBJ2-7, with unresolved D. This CDR3 contains 14 residues. Germline CDR1 LNHDA, CDR2 SQIVND (reference sequence). Trimming took off 4 bases at V and 0 bases at J, with 10 bases between the two ends. The CDR3 DNA is TGTGCCAGTAGTACGGCAGTCAGCTCCTACGAGCAGTACTTC. Protein sequence: CASSTAVSSYEQYF.

This clone has only one observation. CDR3 amino acids: CASSQVGQGSPGEQFF. Written as DNA, the CDR3 is TGCGCCAGCAGCCAAGTGGGACAGGGGTCCCCAGGAGAGCAGTTCTTC. The chain combines TRBV4-1 with TRBJ2-1, with 10 positions matching TRBD1. The V segment lost 1 base and the J segment 10 bases; nucleotides outside the gene matches: 10. Germline V gene data show CDR1 as MGHRA and CDR2 as YSYEKL. The CDR3 length is 16 residues.

V gene TRBV4-2 combines with J gene TRBJ2-6; D remains unclear. V shed 1 base and J shed 4 bases, with 8 bases lying between them. Germline V gives CDR1 LGHNA, CDR2 YNFKEQ. The CDR3 sequence is 15 residues long. This CDR3 is CASSQVPGGANVLTF. Here the CDR3 DNA reads TGTGCCAGCAGCCAAGTGCCCGGGGGGGCCAACGTCCTGACTTTC.

The chain carries TRBV27 and TRBJ2-1; D is ambiguous. V was shortened by 6 bases and J by 3 bases, with 12 bases between the two germline ends. Germline CDR1 and CDR2: MNHEY and SMNVEV (reference sequence). The CDR3 is 14 amino acids. The CDR3: CASRLNPGYNEQFF. CDR3 DNA: TGTGCCAGCAGACTCAATCCCGGCTACAATGAGCAGTTCTTC.